This T cell receptor (beta chain) originates from a study of blood T cell repertoires in COVID-19. Study information: COVID-19 samples from acute and convalescent phases originated in the United States, Italy and Spain. PBMCs, B-cell-depleted T cells, or T cells were the source of the cDNA or gDNA that made up the material.

In the original workflow: Reference gene primer amplification gave estimated nucleated cell counts. The method was immunoSEQ multiplex PCR; TCRdb's version includes in-frame clones alone and lacks a portion of them. The V and J calls and clone size come from that table; D and trimming were worked out from the DNA. This table holds some 65,000 clones, under 85% found once. The clonotype originates from a woman in her seventies with acute or convalescent COVID-19. Sequenced input: peripheral blood.

CDR3 sequence (DNA): TGTGCCAGCAGCTATAGGACAGGGGGCGCGGGAACTGAAGCTTTCTTT. It specifies CASSYRTGGAGTEAFF. The V call is TRBV7-8, the J call TRBJ1-1; the match to TRBD1 covers 11 bases. Germline V gene lookup returns CDR1 SGHVS and CDR2 FQNEAQ. CDR3 length equals 16 residues. Trimming took 4 bases from V and 5 from J; bases not matched to a gene: 9.